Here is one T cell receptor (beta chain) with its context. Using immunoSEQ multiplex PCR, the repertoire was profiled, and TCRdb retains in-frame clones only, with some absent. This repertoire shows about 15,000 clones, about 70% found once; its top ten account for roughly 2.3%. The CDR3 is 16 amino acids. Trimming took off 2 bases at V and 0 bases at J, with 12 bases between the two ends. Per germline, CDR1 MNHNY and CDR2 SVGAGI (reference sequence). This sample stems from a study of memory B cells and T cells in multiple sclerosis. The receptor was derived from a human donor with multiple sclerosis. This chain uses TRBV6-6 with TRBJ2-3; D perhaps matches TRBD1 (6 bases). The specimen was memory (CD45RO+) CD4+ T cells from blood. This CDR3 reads CASSYGDTLSTDTQYF. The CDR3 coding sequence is TGTGCCAGCAGTTACGGGGACACGCTGAGCACAGATACGCAGTATTTT.